The rows below give T cell receptor beta chains drawn from one sample of a study of cytomegalovirus exposure and HLA in healthy donors. Repertoires were generated with immunoSEQ multiplex PCR, while TCRdb's copy carries only in-frame clones and drops some. The sample lists some 28,000 clones, 60% to 80% occurring once. The source material was PBMCs. The receptors derive from a male donor in good health and CMV-seropositive. CDR3s include the opening cysteine and the closing phenylalanine or tryptophan. D genes are given only for firm matches. Only some rows state a clone size, as once, few, many or a class for expanded clones.

d_call | j_call | clone_size | v_call | cdr3_length | cdr3_nt | cdr3_aa
TRBD1 | TRBJ1-5 | - | TRBV7-7 | 16 | TGTGCCAGCAGCTTAGGCACAGGGGATAGCAATCAGCCCCAGCATTTT | CASSLGTGDSNQPQHF
TRBD1 | TRBJ1-4 | few | TRBV7-9 | 14 | TGTGCCAGCAGCTCGGGACAGTCTAATGAAAAACTGTTTTTT | CASSSGQSNEKLFF
TRBD1 | TRBJ2-7 | - | TRBV27 | 14 | TGTGCCAGCAGTTCTTACAGGGGACCCTACGAGCAGTACTTC | CASSSYRGPYEQYF
- | TRBJ2-3 | - | TRBV6-5 | 14 | TGTGCCAGCAGTTTGGGCCTTGGAGGGGATACGCAGTATTTT | CASSLGLGGDTQYF
- | TRBJ2-7 | - | TRBV5-6 | 15 | TGTGCCAGCAGCTTGTGGACGGGGAGCTCCTACGAGCAGTACTTC | CASSLWTGSSYEQYF
- | TRBJ1-1 | few | TRBV27 | 13 | TGTGCCAGCAGTTTTATGGGGCGAGGCGAAGCTTTCTTT | CASSFMGRGEAFF
- | TRBJ1-4 | - | TRBV19 | 15 | TGTGCCAGTAGCGTCGTGGCAGGAGGTAATGAAAAACTGTTTTTT | CASSVVAGGNEKLFF
- | TRBJ2-7 | few | TRBV30 | 12 | TGTGCCTGGGATAGAGGTCCCTACGAGCAGTACTTC | CAWDRGPYEQYF
- | TRBJ1-4 | - | TRBV5-1 | 16 | TGCGCCAGCAGCTGGCGGCCCTCAGGGGCTAATGAAAAACTGTTTTTT | CASSWRPSGANEKLFF
- | TRBJ2-7 | once | TRBV5-6 | 11 | TGTGCCAGCAGCGCCGGACAGTCCAAGTACTTC | CASSAGQSKYF
TRBD1 | TRBJ1-4 | - | TRBV7-9 | 15 | TGTGCCAGCAGCCTTTGGGACAGGGGGGGTGAAAAACTGTTTTTT | CASSLWDRGGEKLFF
- | TRBJ2-7 | - | TRBV2 | 14 | TGTGCCAGCAATCCCCGGGACACTCCCTACGAGCAGTACTTC | CASNPRDTPYEQYF
TRBD1 | TRBJ1-2 | - | TRBV18 | 15 | TGTGCCAGCTCACCGGGGAGGGACAGGATCTATGGCTACACCTTC | CASSPGRDRIYGYTF
TRBD1 | TRBJ1-1 | few | TRBV18 | 15 | TGTGCCAGCTCACCTCTTCGACAGGGGAACACTGAAGCTTTCTTT | CASSPLRQGNTEAFF
- | TRBJ1-3 | few | TRBV6-1 | 15 | TGTGCCAGCAGTGAATCCCTGGAGGGTGGAAACACCATATATTTT | CASSESLEGGNTIYF
TRBD1 | TRBJ2-1 | - | TRBV12-5 | 15 | TGTGCTAGTGGTTTCCCGAAGACAGGGAAGGATGAGCAGTTCTTC | CASGFPKTGKDEQFF
TRBD1 | TRBJ1-1 | - | TRBV12-5 | 12 | TGTGCTAGTGGCGGGACAGTCACTGAAGCTTTCTTT | CASGGTVTEAFF
- | TRBJ2-5 | - | TRBV7-9 | 15 | TGTGCCAGCAGCTTTACAGGGTCTACACAAGAGACCCAGTACTTC | CASSFTGSTQETQYF
- | TRBJ1-1 | - | TRBV2 | 13 | TGTGCCAGCAGTGGGGGGGGCGTCACTGAAGCTTTCTTT | CASSGGGVTEAFF
TRBD1 | TRBJ1-5 | few | TRBV18 | 15 | TGTGCCAGCTCAGAATTCATACAGGGGGGACAGCCCCAGCATTTT | CASSEFIQGGQPQHF
- | TRBJ1-1 | - | TRBV7-7 | 13 | TGTGCCAGCAGCTCGGACAGTAACACTGAAGCTTTCTTT | CASSSDSNTEAFF
TRBD1 | TRBJ1-3 | - | TRBV7-8 | 15 | TGTGCCAGCAGCTCGGACAGGGTCTCTGGAAACACCATATATTTT | CASSSDRVSGNTIYF
TRBD2 | TRBJ2-3 | - | TRBV9 | 15 | TGTGCCAGCAGCGGTCCGGGACTAGTCTCAGATACGCAGTATTTT | CASSGPGLVSDTQYF
- | TRBJ2-5 | once | TRBV12-5 | 13 | TGTGCTAGTGCCCTAGCAAACCGAGAGACCCAGTACTTC | CASALANRETQYF
- | TRBJ1-6 | - | TRBV7-3 | 15 | TGTGCCAGCAGCCTCCAGCCCGGGAGAAGTTCACCCCTCCACTTT | CASSLQPGRSSPLHF
TRBD1 | TRBJ1-1 | - | TRBV29-1 | 13 | TGCAGCGTTGAACGTCGGACAGGGATCATAGCTTTCTTT | CSVERRTGIIAFF
TRBD2 | TRBJ2-1 | - | TRBV19 | 18 | TGTGCCAGTAGTAACGAGCGGGAGGGCCACTATAGAGCGAATGAGCAGTTCTTC | CASSNEREGHYRANEQFF
- | TRBJ1-1 | - | TRBV29-1 | 11 | TGCAGCGTTCGGACAGAGTTTGAAGCTTTCTTT | CSVRTEFEAFF
TRBD2 | TRBJ2-3 | - | TRBV5-5 | 16 | TGTGCCAGCAGCTTGATGGCGCGGGGGAGCACAGATACGCAGTATTTT | CASSLMARGSTDTQYF
- | TRBJ1-2 | few | TRBV6-1 | 13 | TGTGCCAGCAGAGAGACGCGCTCGGGGGGCTACACCTTC | CASRETRSGGYTF
- | TRBJ2-5 | few | TRBV28 | 12 | TGTGCCAGCCCCCTCGTACAAGAGACCCAGTACTTC | CASPLVQETQYF
- | TRBJ1-1 | few | TRBV7-9 | 14 | TGTGCCGGTGGGGGGGCCCTGGGGAACACTGAAGCTTTCTTT | CAGGGALGNTEAFF
TRBD2 | TRBJ2-2 | - | TRBV19 | 19 | TGTGCCAGTAGTAATGTCGGACTAGCGGGAGGGCTAAGGACCGGGGAGCTGTTTTTT | CASSNVGLAGGLRTGELFF
- | TRBJ1-1 | - | TRBV5-1 | 14 | TGCGCCAGCAGGGCGGGACTTCTAAATACTGAAGCTTTCTTT | CASRAGLLNTEAFF
TRBD1 | TRBJ1-1 | - | TRBV10-1 | 15 | TGCGCCAGCACCCCGGGACAGGGGGCGAACACTGAAGCTTTCTTT | CASTPGQGANTEAFF
TRBD1 | TRBJ2-5 | - | TRBV4-1 | 16 | TGCGCCAGCAGCCAACTAGACAGGGGGCTCCAAGAGACCCAGTACTTC | CASSQLDRGLQETQYF
TRBD2 | TRBJ2-1 | few | TRBV6-1 | 14 | TGTGCCAGCAGTGAAGCGGGAGGGTACAATGAGCAGTTCTTC | CASSEAGGYNEQFF
TRBD1 | TRBJ1-2 | - | TRBV4-2 | 16 | TGTGCCAGCAGCCAAGCATCTGGGCAGGGGGGAAAAAGCTACACCTTC | CASSQASGQGGKSYTF
TRBD1 | TRBJ2-1 | - | TRBV6-5 | 15 | TGTGCCAGCAGCTTTGGACAGGGATACTACAATGAGCAGTTCTTC | CASSFGQGYYNEQFF
- | TRBJ2-7 | - | TRBV5-8 | 12 | TGTGCCAGCAGCTACAGGGCCTACGAGCAGTACTTC | CASSYRAYEQYF